These T cell receptor beta chains were read from a single sample in a study of CD8 T cells in ankylosing spondylitis. TCRdb re-analysed the 5' RACE reads in MiXCR, keeping a single row per CDR3 protein. The data contain about 440,000 distinct CDR3 sequences, about 15% of them singletons. Sequencing was carried out using blood, either unsorted or a sorted T cell fraction (not recorded which). The receptor source for this set is a male donor with ankylosing spondylitis. Both conserved end residues are part of each CDR3. A D gene is named only where the DNA matches it firmly. Clone sizes are given selectively: once, few, many, or a class where the clone is expanded.

CDR3 protein: CATSRDSSQGQFF
CDR3 DNA: TGTGCCACCAGCAGAGACAGTTCCCAAGGGCAGTTCTTC
J gene: TRBJ2-1
V gene: TRBV15
clone size: many
CDR3 length: 13
D gene: .

CDR3 protein: CASSQTSGRSYEQYF
CDR3 DNA: TGCGCCAGCAGCCAGACTAGCGGACGCTCCTACGAGCAGTACTTC
J gene: TRBJ2-7
V gene: TRBV5-1
clone size: .
CDR3 length: 15
D gene: TRBD2

CDR3 protein: CASSTGTVNTEAFF
CDR3 DNA: TGTGCCAGCAGTACCGGGACGGTGAACACTGAAGCTTTCTTT
J gene: TRBJ1-1
V gene: TRBV6-1
clone size: many
CDR3 length: 14
D gene: .

CDR3 protein: CASSGLGLYNEQFF
CDR3 DNA: TGCGCCAGCAGCGGACTAGGCCTCTACAATGAGCAGTTCTTC
J gene: TRBJ2-1
V gene: TRBV5-1
clone size: few
CDR3 length: 14
D gene: TRBD2

CDR3 protein: CASQGENTGELFF
CDR3 DNA: TGTGCCTCCCAGGGAGAGAACACCGGGGAGCTGTTTTTT
J gene: TRBJ2-2
V gene: TRBV2
clone size: .
CDR3 length: 13
D gene: .

CDR3 protein: CATSSTGGGLGTEAFF
CDR3 DNA: TGTGCCACCAGCAGTACAGGCGGGGGATTGGGGACTGAAGCTTTCTTT
J gene: TRBJ1-1
V gene: TRBV15
clone size: few
CDR3 length: 16
D gene: .

CDR3 protein: CASSFLAGGRGNEQFF
CDR3 DNA: TGTGCCAGCAGCTTTTTAGCGGGGGGGCGGGGCAATGAGCAGTTCTTC
J gene: TRBJ2-1
V gene: TRBV7-2
clone size: .
CDR3 length: 16
D gene: TRBD2

CDR3 protein: CASSGGGILNTEAFF
CDR3 DNA: TGTGCCAGCAGCGGGGGAGGGATATTGAACACTGAAGCTTTCTTT
J gene: TRBJ1-1
V gene: TRBV5-8
clone size: few
CDR3 length: 15
D gene: .

CDR3 protein: CSSSPSGSGEGEQYF
CDR3 DNA: TGCAGTTCCAGTCCTAGCGGGAGCGGTGAGGGGGAGCAGTACTTC
J gene: TRBJ2-7
V gene: TRBV20-1
clone size: .
CDR3 length: 15
D gene: TRBD2

CDR3 protein: CASSVLLITEAFF
CDR3 DNA: TGTGCCAGCAGTGTCTTGTTGATCACTGAAGCTTTCTTT
J gene: TRBJ1-1
V gene: TRBV6-1
clone size: .
CDR3 length: 13
D gene: .

CDR3 protein: CASSPPSETDTQYF
CDR3 DNA: TGTGCCAGCTCACCACCTTCGGAAACAGATACGCAGTATTTT
J gene: TRBJ2-3
V gene: TRBV18
clone size: .
CDR3 length: 14
D gene: .

CDR3 protein: CSASYTGRNTIYF
CDR3 DNA: TGCAGTGCTAGTTACACAGGGAGAAACACCATATATTTT
J gene: TRBJ1-3
V gene: TRBV20-1
clone size: .
CDR3 length: 13
D gene: .

CDR3 protein: CASSGQDQETQYF
CDR3 DNA: TGCGCCAGCAGCGGACAGGACCAAGAGACCCAGTACTTC
J gene: TRBJ2-5
V gene: TRBV5-1
clone size: .
CDR3 length: 13
D gene: TRBD1

CDR3 protein: CASSASPGTRSGANVLTF
CDR3 DNA: TGTGCCAGCAGTGCCTCTCCCGGGACGCGCTCTGGGGCCAACGTCCTGACTTTC
J gene: TRBJ2-6
V gene: TRBV28
clone size: .
CDR3 length: 18
D gene: .

CDR3 protein: CASSQDTSYNEQFF
CDR3 DNA: TGTGCCAGCAGCCAAGATACCTCCTACAATGAGCAGTTCTTC
J gene: TRBJ2-1
V gene: TRBV4-2
clone size: .
CDR3 length: 14
D gene: .

CDR3 protein: CSARTGVYEQYF
CDR3 DNA: TGCAGTGCGAGGACAGGGGTCTACGAGCAGTACTTC
J gene: TRBJ2-7
V gene: TRBV20-1
clone size: few
CDR3 length: 12
D gene: TRBD1

CDR3 protein: CASSMLGSTEAFF
CDR3 DNA: TGTGCCAGCAGCATGCTAGGGTCGACTGAAGCTTTCTTT
J gene: TRBJ1-1
V gene: TRBV7-2
clone size: .
CDR3 length: 13
D gene: .

CDR3 protein: CASSLGGSGVNQETQYF
CDR3 DNA: TGTGCCAGCAGCTTAGGAGGATCGGGGGTGAACCAAGAGACCCAGTACTTC
J gene: TRBJ2-5
V gene: TRBV11-2
clone size: .
CDR3 length: 17
D gene: .